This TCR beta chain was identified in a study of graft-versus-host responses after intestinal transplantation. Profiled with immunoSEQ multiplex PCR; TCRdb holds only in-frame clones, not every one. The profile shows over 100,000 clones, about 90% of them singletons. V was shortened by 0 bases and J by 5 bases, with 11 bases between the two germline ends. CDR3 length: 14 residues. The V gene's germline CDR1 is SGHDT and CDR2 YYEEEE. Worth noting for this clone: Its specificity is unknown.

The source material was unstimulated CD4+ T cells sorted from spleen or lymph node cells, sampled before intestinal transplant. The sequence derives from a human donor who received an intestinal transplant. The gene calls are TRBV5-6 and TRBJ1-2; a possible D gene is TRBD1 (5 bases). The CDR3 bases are TGTGCCAGCAGCTTGGTTGCAGGGTGGTATGGCTACACCTTC. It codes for CASSLVAGWYGYTF.